The 9 T cell receptor beta chains listed next were all sequenced from one sample in a study of shared T cell receptors in the human thymus. Sequenced by immunoSEQ multiplex PCR; TCRdb stores in-frame clones only, minus some. Among roughly 550,000 clones listed, 75% to 85% were seen once. The data also belong to a second study, concerning human thymus T cells.

The sample was thymocytes. Receptor source: a boy less than two years old with a congenital heart defect.

The CDR3 bases are TGTGCCAGCAGCCTCCGACTCCACCGGGAGGGCCTCCAGTTCTTC. This translates into CASSLRLHREGLQFF. The genes are TRBV4-2 and TRBJ2-1, with 8 bases aligning to TRBD2. From germline, CDR1 is LGHNA and CDR2 YNFKEQ. The CDR3 covers 15 residues. Unmatched junction bases numbered 15, after V lost 4 bases and J lost 13 bases.

This clone was seen only once. This chain links TRBV15 with TRBJ2-7, with 14 bases fitting TRBD2. V lost 3 bases to trimming and J lost 6 bases; unmatched junction nucleotides: 19. Germline V gene lookup returns CDR1 LNHNV and CDR2 YYDKDF (reference sequence). The CDR3 length is 20 residues. As DNA, the CDR3 is TGTGCCACCAGCAGGAATGGCAGGCGGGAGGGGACTAGCGGGAGTTTCGAGCAGTACTTC. Its translation is CATSRNGRREGTSGSFEQYF.

The V call is TRBV7-5, the J call TRBJ1-2; the table names TRBD1, a call not compared with the DNA. TRBV7-5 is marked as a pseudogene. The CDR3 consists of 13 residues. CDR3: CVRSSRGPYGYTF. In DNA form, the CDR3 reads TGTGTCAGAAGCTCAAGGGGGCCCTATGGCTACACCTTC.

V gene TRBV4-3 combines with J gene TRBJ2-1; TRBD2 agrees at 7 bases. The J segment lost 3 bases and the V segment lost 1 base, leaving 15 bases of the junction unmatched. This CDR3 has 19 amino acids. CDR1 LGHNA and CDR2 YSLEER come from the germline V gene. In DNA, the CDR3 is TGCGCCAGCAGCCAAGTCATGGTCCCGACCCGGGACTACTACAATGAGCAGTTCTTC. The encoded protein is CASSQVMVPTRDYYNEQFF.

V and J are TRBV7-9 and TRBJ2-2; possibly TRBD2 for D (6 bases). Per germline, CDR1 SEHNR and CDR2 FQNEAQ (reference sequence). V lost 7 bases to trimming and J lost 5 bases, with 11 bases between them. The CDR3 covers 13 residues. Here the CDR3 reads CASTPRGTGELFF. In DNA, the CDR3 is TGTGCCAGCACTCCCCGGGGGACCGGGGAGCTGTTTTTT.

CDR3 region: CSVEGHQNYGYTF. CDR3 bases: TGCAGCGTCGAGGGACACCAAAACTATGGCTACACCTTC. The chain joins TRBV29-1 to TRBJ1-2, with a weak D call TRBD1 (6 bases). V lost 6 bases to trimming and J lost 2 bases, with 13 bases between them. The CDR3 spans 13 residues. CDR1 and CDR2 from the germline V gene are SQVTM and ANQGSEA.

A single count supports this clone. CDR3 loop: CASSLAWAGIWEPMNTEAFF. The CDR3 DNA reads TGTGCCAGCAGCTTAGCCTGGGCAGGAATATGGGAGCCCATGAACACTGAAGCTTTCTTT. This rearrangement joins TRBV11-3 to TRBJ1-1; D is unresolved. Germline-derived CDR1 and CDR2 are SGHNT and YENEEA. This CDR3 has 20 amino acids. Trimming stripped 1 base from V and 0 bases from J, with 24 bases between.

The chain joins TRBV30 to TRBJ2-3, with D perhaps TRBD1 (6 bases). The CDR3 has 18 residues. V shed 2 bases and J shed 4 bases, with 25 bases lying between them. Germline CDR1 GTSNPN, CDR2 SVGIG (reference sequence). The CDR3 sequence is CAWSKQGESPNGPDTQYF. Here the CDR3 DNA reads TGTGCCTGGAGTAAACAGGGAGAGAGCCCGAACGGCCCAGATACGCAGTATTTT.

This clone was observed a handful of times. V and J are TRBV7-9 and TRBJ2-7, with D perhaps matching TRBD1 (5 bases). The germline CDR1 and CDR2 sequences are SEHNR and FQNEAQ (reference sequence). The CDR3 is 18 amino acids. V was clipped by 5 bases and J by 0 bases, with 23 bases between them. DNA for the CDR3: TGTGCCAGCAGCCAAAGCCTTCCACGAAGGGGCAGCTCCTACGAGCAGTACTTC. Translation gives CASSQSLPRRGSSYEQYF.